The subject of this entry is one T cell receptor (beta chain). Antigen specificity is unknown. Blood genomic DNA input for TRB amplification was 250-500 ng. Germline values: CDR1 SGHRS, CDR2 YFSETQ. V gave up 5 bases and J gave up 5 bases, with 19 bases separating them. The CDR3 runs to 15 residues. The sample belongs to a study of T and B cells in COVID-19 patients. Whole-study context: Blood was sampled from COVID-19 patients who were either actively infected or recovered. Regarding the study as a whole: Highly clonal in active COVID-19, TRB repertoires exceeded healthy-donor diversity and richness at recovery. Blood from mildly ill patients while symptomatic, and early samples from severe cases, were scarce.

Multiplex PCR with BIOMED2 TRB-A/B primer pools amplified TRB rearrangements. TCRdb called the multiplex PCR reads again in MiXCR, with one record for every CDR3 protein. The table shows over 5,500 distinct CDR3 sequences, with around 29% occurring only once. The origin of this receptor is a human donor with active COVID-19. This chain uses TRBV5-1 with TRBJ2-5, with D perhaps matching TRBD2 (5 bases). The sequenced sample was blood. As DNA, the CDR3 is TGCGCCAGCAGAGGGCTACGGGGATCGGGGGAGACCCAGTACTTC. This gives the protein CASRGLRGSGETQYF.